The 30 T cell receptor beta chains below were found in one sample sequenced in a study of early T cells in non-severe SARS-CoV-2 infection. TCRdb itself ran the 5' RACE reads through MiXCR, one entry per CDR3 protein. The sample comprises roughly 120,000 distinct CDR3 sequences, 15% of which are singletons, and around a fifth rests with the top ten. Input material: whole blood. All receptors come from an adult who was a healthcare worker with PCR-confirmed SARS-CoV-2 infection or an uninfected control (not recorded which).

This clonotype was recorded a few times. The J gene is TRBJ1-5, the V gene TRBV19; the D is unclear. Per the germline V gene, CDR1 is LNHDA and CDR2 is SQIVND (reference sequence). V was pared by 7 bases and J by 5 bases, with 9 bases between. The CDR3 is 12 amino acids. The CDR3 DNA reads TGTGCCAGTAAAGAGTCGGATCAGCCCCAGCATTTT. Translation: CASKESDQPQHF.

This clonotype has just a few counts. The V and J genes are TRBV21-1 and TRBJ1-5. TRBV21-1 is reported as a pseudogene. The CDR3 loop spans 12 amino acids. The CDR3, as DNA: TGTGCCAGCAGCAATTACGGACAGCCCCAGCATTTT. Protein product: CASSNYGQPQHF.

The CDR3 loop reads CASSLFDTQYF. CDR3 coding DNA: TGTGCCAGCAGTTTATTCGATACGCAGTATTTT. The V call is TRBV27, the J call TRBJ2-3; the D is unclear. Trimming took off 1 base at V and 6 bases at J, with 2 bases between the two ends. Germline V gene lookup returns CDR1 MNHEY and CDR2 SMNVEV (reference sequence). The CDR3 contains 11 residues.

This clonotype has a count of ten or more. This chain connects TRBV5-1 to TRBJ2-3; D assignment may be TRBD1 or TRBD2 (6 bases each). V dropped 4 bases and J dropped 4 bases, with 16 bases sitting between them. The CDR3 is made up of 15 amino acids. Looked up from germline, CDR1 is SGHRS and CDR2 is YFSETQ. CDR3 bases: TGCGCCAGCAGCCCGGGAAGGGGGGTTGCAGATACGCAGTATTTT. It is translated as CASSPGRGVADTQYF.

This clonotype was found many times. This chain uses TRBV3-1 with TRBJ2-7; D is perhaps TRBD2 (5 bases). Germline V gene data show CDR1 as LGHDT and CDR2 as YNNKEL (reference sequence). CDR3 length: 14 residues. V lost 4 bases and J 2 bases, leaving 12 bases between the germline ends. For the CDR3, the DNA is TGTGCCAGCAGCCCACTAGTTTCTACCTACGAGCAGTACTTC. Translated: CASSPLVSTYEQYF.

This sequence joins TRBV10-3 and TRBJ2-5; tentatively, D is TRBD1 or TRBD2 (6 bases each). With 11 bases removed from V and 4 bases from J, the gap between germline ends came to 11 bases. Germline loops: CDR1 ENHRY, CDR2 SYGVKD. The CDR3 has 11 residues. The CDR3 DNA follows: TGTGCCTCGGGGGCCGGAGAGACCCAGTACTTC. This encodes CASGAGETQYF.

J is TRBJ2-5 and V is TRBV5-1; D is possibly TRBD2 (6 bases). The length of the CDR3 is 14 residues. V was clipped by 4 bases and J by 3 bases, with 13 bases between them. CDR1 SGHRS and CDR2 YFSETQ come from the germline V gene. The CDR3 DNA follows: TGCGCCAGCAGCCAGCCATGGGGGGAAGAGACCCAGTACTTC. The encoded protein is CASSQPWGEETQYF.

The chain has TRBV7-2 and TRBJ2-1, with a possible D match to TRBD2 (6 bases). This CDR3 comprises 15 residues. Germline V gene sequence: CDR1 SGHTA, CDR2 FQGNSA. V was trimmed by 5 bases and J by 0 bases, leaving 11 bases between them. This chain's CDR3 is CASSISGSSYNEQFF. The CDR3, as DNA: TGTGCCAGCAGCATTAGCGGAAGCTCCTACAATGAGCAGTTCTTC.

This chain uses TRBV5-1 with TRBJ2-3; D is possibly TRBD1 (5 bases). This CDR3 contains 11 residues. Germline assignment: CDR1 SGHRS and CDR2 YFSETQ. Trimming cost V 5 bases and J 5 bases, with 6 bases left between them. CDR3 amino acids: CASRQEDTQYF. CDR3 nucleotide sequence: TGCGCCAGCAGACAGGAAGATACGCAGTATTTT.

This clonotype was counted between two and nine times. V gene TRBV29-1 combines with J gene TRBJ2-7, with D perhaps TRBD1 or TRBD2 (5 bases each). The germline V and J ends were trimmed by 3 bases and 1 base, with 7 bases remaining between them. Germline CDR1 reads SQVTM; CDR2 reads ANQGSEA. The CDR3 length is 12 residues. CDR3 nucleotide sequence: TGCAGCGTTGAGGGGGAGTCCTACGAGCAGTACTTC. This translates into CSVEGESYEQYF.

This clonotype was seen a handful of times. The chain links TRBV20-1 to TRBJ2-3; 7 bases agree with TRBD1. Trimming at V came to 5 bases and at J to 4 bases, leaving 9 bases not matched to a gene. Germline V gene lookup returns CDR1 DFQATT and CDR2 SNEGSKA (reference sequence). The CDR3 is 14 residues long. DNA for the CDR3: TGCAGTGCTTTCAGGGGGTCCCGGGCAGATACGCAGTATTTT. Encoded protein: CSAFRGSRADTQYF.

The CDR3 region is CASSQAEGTAGYGYTF. Written as DNA, the CDR3 is TGTGCCAGCTCACAGGCAGAGGGGACGGCGGGCTATGGCTACACCTTC. The rearrangement uses TRBV18 and TRBJ1-2; D is possibly TRBD1 (5 bases). Per germline, CDR1 KGHSH and CDR2 LQKENI. The germline V and J ends were trimmed by 4 bases and 4 bases, with 19 bases remaining between them. CDR3 length equals 16 residues.

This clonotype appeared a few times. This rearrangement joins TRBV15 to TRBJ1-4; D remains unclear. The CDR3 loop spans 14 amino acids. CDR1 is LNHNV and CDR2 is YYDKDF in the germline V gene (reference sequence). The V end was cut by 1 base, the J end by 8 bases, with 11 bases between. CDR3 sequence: CATSRGTMPEKLFF. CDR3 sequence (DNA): TGTGCCACCAGCAGAGGTACGATGCCGGAAAAACTGTTTTTT.

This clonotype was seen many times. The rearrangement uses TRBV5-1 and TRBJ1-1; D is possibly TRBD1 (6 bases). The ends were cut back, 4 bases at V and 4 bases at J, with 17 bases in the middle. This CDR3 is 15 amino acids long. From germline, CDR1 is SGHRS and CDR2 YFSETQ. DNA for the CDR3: TGCGCCAGCAGCCCTGCCGGGACACATATCACTGAAGCTTTCTTT. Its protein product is CASSPAGTHITEAFF.

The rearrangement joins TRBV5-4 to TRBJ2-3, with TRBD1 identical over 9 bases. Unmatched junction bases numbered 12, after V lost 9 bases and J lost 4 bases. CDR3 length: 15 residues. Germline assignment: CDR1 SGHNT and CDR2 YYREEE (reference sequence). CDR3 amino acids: CANEPGTGLADTQYF. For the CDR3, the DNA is TGTGCCAACGAGCCCGGGACAGGGCTAGCAGATACGCAGTATTTT.

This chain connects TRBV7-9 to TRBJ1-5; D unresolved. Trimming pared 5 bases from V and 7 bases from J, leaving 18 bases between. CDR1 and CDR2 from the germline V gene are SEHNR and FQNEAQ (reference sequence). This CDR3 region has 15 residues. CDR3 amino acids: CASSQGHSLGQPQHF. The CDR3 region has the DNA TGTGCCAGCAGCCAAGGCCACTCCTTGGGGCAGCCCCAGCATTTT.

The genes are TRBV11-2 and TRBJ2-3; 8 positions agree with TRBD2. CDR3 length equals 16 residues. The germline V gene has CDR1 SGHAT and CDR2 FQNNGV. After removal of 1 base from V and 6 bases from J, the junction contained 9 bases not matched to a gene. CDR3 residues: CASSLGAGGHIDTQYF. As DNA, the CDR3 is TGTGCCAGCAGCTTAGGCGCGGGGGGTCACATCGATACGCAGTATTTT.

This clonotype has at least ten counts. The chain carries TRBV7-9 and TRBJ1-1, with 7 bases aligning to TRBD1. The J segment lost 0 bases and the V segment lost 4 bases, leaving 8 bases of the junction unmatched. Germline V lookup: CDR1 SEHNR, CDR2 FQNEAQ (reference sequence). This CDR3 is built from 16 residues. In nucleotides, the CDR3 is TGTGCCAGCAGCTCGGGACAGATTCTTATGAACACTGAAGCTTTCTTT. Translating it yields CASSSGQILMNTEAFF.

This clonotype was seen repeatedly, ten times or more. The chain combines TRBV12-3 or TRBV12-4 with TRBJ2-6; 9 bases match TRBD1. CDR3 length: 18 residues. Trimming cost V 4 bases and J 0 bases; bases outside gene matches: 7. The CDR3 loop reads CASSSRDREYSGANVLTF. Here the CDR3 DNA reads TGTGCCAGCAGTTCCCGGGACAGGGAATACTCTGGGGCCAACGTCCTGACTTTC.

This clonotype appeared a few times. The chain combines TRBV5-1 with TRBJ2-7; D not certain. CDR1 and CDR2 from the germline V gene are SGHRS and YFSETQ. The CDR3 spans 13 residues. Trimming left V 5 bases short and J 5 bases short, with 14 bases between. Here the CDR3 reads CASSSQSEHEQYF. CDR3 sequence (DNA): TGCGCCAGCAGTTCCCAGAGTGAGCACGAGCAGTACTTC. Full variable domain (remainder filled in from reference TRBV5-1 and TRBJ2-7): KAGVTQTPRYLIKTRGQQVTLSCSPISGHRSVSWYQQTPGQGLQFLFEYFSETQRNKGNFPGRFSGRQFSNSRSEMNVSTLELGDSALYLCASSSQSEHEQYFGPGTRLTVT.

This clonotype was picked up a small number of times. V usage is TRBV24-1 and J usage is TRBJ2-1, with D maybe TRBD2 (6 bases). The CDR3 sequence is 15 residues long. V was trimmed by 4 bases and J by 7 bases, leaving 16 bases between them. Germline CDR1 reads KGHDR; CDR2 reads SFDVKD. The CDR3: CATSDQASLANEQFF. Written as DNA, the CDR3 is TGTGCCACCAGTGACCAAGCCAGTCTAGCGAATGAGCAGTTCTTC.

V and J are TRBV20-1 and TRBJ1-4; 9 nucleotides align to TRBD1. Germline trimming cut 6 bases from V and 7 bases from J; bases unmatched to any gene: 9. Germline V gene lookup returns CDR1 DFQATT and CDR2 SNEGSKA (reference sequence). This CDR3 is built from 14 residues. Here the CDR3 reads CSARVGQGGEKLFF. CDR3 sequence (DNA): TGCAGTGCCAGGGTGGGACAGGGAGGTGAAAAACTGTTTTTT.

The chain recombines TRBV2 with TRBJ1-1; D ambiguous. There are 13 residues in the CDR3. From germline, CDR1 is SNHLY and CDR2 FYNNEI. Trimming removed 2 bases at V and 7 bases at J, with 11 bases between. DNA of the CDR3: TGTGCCAGCAGTGAACTGGGTAGTGGTGAAGCTTTCTTT. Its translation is CASSELGSGEAFF.

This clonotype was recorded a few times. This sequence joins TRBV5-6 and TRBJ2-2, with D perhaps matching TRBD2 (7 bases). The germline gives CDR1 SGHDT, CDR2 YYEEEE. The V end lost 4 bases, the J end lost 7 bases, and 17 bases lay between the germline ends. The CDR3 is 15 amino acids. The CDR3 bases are TGTGCCAGCAGCACCCCGGGGGGCCCAGTCGGGGAGCTGTTTTTT. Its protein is CASSTPGGPVGELFF.

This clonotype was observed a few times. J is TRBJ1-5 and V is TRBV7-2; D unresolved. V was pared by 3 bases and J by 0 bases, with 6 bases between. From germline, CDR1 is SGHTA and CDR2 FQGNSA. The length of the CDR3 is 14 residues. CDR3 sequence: CASSFQVSNQPQHF. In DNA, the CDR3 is TGTGCCAGCAGCTTTCAGGTTAGCAATCAGCCCCAGCATTTT. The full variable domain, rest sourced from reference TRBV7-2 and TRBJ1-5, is GAGVSQSPSNKVTEKGKDVELRCDPISGHTALYWYRQSLGQGLEFLIYFQGNSAPDKSGLPSDRFSAERTGGSVSTLTIQRTQQEDSAVYLCASSFQVSNQPQHFGDGTRLSIL.

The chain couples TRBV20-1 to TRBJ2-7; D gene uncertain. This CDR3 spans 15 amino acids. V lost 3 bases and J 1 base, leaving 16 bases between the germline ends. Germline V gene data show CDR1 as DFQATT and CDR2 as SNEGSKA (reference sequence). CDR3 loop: CSASSGSVASYEQYF. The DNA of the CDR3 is TGCAGTGCTAGCTCAGGATCGGTGGCATCCTACGAGCAGTACTTC.

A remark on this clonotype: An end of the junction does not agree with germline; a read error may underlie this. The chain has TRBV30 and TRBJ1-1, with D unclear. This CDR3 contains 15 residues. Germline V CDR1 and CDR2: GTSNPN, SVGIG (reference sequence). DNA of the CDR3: TGTGCCTGGAGTGTATATCAAATAATGAACACTGGAGCTTTCTTT. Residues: CAWSVYQIMNTGAFF.

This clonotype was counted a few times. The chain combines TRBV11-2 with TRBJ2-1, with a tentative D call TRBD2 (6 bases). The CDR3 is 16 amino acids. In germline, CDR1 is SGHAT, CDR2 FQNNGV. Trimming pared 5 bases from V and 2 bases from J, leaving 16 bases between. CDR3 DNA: TGTGCCAGCAGCCCGGTTGGGCTAGCGCCCTACAATGAGCAGTTCTTC. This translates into CASSPVGLAPYNEQFF.

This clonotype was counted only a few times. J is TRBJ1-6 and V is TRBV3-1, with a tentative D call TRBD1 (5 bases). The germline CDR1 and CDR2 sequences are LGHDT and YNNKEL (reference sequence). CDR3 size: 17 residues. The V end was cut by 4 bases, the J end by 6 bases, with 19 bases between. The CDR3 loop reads CASSPLGQIGGNSPLHF. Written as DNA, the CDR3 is TGTGCCAGCAGCCCCTTAGGACAAATCGGCGGTAATTCACCCCTCCACTTT.

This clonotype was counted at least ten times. The CDR3: CASSFAGQGGPQHF. CDR3 nucleotides: TGTGCCAGCAGTTTCGCCGGACAGGGTGGTCCCCAGCATTTT. This chain connects TRBV12-3 or TRBV12-4 to TRBJ1-5, with 8 nucleotides matching TRBD1. V shed 3 bases, J shed 10 bases, and the junction held 8 bases outside the gene matches. The CDR3 is 14 residues long.